The sequence of this T cell receptor beta chain was determined in a study of T cells in tumors after PD-1 blockade (dated by TCRdb to between 2019 and 2020). Regarding the research as a whole: Patients with prior checkpoint blockade, systemic immunosuppressant use, or recent radiotherapy or other anti-cancer therapy within 4 weeks were excluded. Patients were treated with either pembrolizumab 200 mg every 3 weeks or cemiplimab 350 mg every 2 weeks. To compare blood and tumor clonotypes, bulk TCR sequencing was performed on approximately 10 peripheral blood samples from 5 patients. Paired single-cell RNA and TCR sequencing was performed on site-matched tumors from BCC or SCC patients before and after anti-PD-1 therapy. An average of about 120,000 TCR templates (range about 24,679-270,000) and fewer than 45,000 unique clonotypes was obtained for peripheral blood samples. While on anti-PD-1 treatment, some of the patients also continued taking daily vismodegib 150 mg. RECIST version 1.1 was used to assess clinical response. The paper's findings and limits, for the study overall: Where the novel T cell clones came from was not determined, and possible sources could include lymphoid organs or rare unexpanded clones inside the tumor or in the tumor periphery. About 39% of tumor TCR clonotypes were found in blood, and some novel exhausted tumor clones appeared in pre-treatment blood, suggesting peripheral recruitment.

Trimming removed 4 bases from V and 1 base from J, leaving 14 bases between the germline ends. As encoded in the germline V gene (reference sequence), CDR1 is LGHDT while CDR2 is YNNKEL. The CDR3 numbers 16 residues from cysteine through phenylalanine. The DNA shown is the 48-base CDR3, in frame from base 1. The label giving this sample's time point can be read as: before anti-PD-1 therapy. Genomic DNA extracted from tumor biopsies or peripheral blood was used for bulk TCRbeta sequencing, with input ranging from about 616 ng to 6,500 ng. All patients had histologically proven advanced or metastatic basal or squamous cell carcinoma and were poor candidates for surgical resection. The basal cell carcinoma cohort comprised 10 or so patients, of whom several had bulk tumor TCR sequencing. Only one count was recorded for this clone. No antigen is known for it. The record has no base qualities; no much larger clone is one base away.

The immunoSEQ platform was used for deep TCRbeta sequencing. In the source study's methods: For further analysis, only productive rearrangements were exported from the immunoSEQ Analyzer. T cell phenotypes were assigned to bulk TCRbeta clonotypes by matching to single-cell RNA+TCR-seq clones sharing the same TCRbeta sequence. Using bulk TCR sequencing data, clone enrichment in tumor was calculated by dividing a clone's tumor frequency by the same clone's PBMC frequency. TCRs were sorted with GLIPH into specificity groups, meaning clusters of distinct TCRs that share CDR3 motifs and likely recognize common antigens. TCRdb holds this immuneACCESS table with in-frame rearrangements only. Some clones are missing; in checked studies, unresolved V genes explain under half, and the rest has no known cause. D and trimming were read from the DNA, whereas the V and J calls and clone size are those reported in that table. The sample records around 46,000 clones, approximately 79% of which are singletons. The top ten clonotypes cover approximately 15% of the sample.

The sequencing here drew on PBMCs, taken before anti-PD-1 treatment. The chain is assembled from TRBV3-1 (or the pseudogene TRBV3-2) and TRBJ2-1; too little of a D gene remains to name it. This clonotype originated in a human donor with basal cell carcinoma. CDR3 loop: CASSRVGLGSYNEQFF. DNA sequence: TGTGCCAGCAGCCGCGTCGGGCTCGGTTCCTACAATGAGCAGTTCTTC.